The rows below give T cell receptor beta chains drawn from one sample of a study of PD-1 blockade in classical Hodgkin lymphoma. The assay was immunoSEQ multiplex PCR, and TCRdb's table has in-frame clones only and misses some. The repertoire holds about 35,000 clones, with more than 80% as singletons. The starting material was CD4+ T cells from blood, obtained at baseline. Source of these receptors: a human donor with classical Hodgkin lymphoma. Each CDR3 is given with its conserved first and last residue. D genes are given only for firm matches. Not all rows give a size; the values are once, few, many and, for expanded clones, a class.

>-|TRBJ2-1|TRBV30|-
CAWSDSLQFF
TGTGCCTGGAGTGATAGTCTGCAGTTCTTC
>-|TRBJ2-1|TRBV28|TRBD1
CASSSFRDRGRYEQFF
TGTGCCAGCAGTAGTTTCCGGGACAGGGGTAGGTATGAGCAGTTCTTC
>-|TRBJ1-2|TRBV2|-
CASSGSGGGNYGYTF
TGTGCCAGCAGTGGGTCGGGGGGAGGCAACTATGGCTACACCTTC
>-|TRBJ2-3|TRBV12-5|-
CASAQLNTQYF
TGTGCTAGTGCCCAATTGAATACGCAGTATTTT
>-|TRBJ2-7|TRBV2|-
CASTALYEQYF
TGTGCCAGCACTGCGCTCTACGAGCAGTACTTC
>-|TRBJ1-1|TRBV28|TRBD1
CASSLGQGSGAFF
TGTGCCAGCAGTCTGGGACAGGGATCAGGAGCTTTCTTT
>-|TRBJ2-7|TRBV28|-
CASGSWRGYEQYF
TGTGCCAGCGGGTCATGGAGAGGCTACGAGCAGTACTTC
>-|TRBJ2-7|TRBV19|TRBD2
CASSARLAARSEQYF
TGTGCCAGTAGTGCCCGACTAGCAGCGAGGAGCGAGCAGTACTTC
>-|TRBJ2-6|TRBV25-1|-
CASSPSRVSGANVLTF
TGTGCCAGCAGCCCCTCCAGGGTATCTGGGGCCAACGTCCTGACTTTC
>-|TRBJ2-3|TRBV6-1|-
CASRDSEDTQYF
TGTGCCAGCAGGGACTCAGAGGATACGCAGTATTTT
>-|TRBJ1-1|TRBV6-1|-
CASSAGLGSTEAFF
TGTGCCAGCAGTGCCGGGCTCGGGAGCACTGAAGCTTTCTTT
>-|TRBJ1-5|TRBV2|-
CASQRGGSNQPQHF
TGTGCCAGCCAAAGGGGAGGGAGCAATCAGCCCCAGCATTTT
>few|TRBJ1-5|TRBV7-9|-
CASSLSGTGQPQHF
TGTGCCAGCAGCTTATCAGGTACGGGTCAGCCCCAGCATTTT
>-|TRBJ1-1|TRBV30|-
CAWDRGPSMNTEAFF
TGTGCCTGGGACCGGGGCCCGAGTATGAACACTGAAGCTTTCTTT
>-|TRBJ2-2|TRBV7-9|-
CASSQTEPNTGELFF
TGTGCCAGCAGCCAGACAGAACCGAACACCGGGGAGCTGTTTTTT
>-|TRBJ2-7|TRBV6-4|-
CASSAVAGTPGEQYF
TGTGCCAGCAGTGCCGTCGCCGGGACGCCAGGCGAGCAGTACTTC
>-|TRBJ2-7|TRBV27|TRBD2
CASSLSLAGGPSEQYF
TGTGCCAGCAGCCTTTCTCTAGCGGGAGGGCCGAGCGAGCAGTACTTC
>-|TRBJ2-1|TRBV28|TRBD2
CASSLSLAGANEQFF
TGTGCCAGCAGTTTAAGCCTAGCGGGCGCCAATGAGCAGTTCTTC
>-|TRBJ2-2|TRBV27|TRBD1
CASSLIQGAGELFF
TGTGCCAGCAGTTTAATTCAGGGGGCCGGGGAGCTGTTTTTT
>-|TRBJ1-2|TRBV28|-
CASSLPGTNYGYTF
TGTGCCAGCAGTTTACCAGGGACAAACTATGGCTACACCTTC
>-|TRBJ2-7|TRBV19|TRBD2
CASSMWGGSYEQYF
TGTGCCAGTAGTATGTGGGGGGGATCCTACGAGCAGTACTTC
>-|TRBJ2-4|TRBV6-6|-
CASRAAQGFTKNIQYF
TGTGCCAGCAGGGCCGCACAGGGTTTTACCAAAAACATTCAGTACTTC
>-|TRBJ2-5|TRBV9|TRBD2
CASSVGLAGAEETQYF
TGTGCCAGCAGCGTAGGCCTAGCGGGAGCGGAGGAGACCCAGTACTTC
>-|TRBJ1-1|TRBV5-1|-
CASSLASQGRGYTEAFF
TGCGCCAGCAGCTTGGCGAGTCAGGGGCGAGGGTACACTGAAGCTTTCTTT
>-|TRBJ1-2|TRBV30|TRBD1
CAWSQPGQGVGGYTF
TGTGCCTGGAGCCAACCGGGACAGGGGGTCGGTGGCTACACCTTC
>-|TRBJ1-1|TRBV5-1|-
CASTPWGDTEAFF
TGCGCCAGCACCCCCTGGGGGGACACTGAAGCTTTCTTT
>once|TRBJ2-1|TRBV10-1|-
CASSESRRLSSYNEQFF
TGCGCCAGCAGTGAGTCGAGACGGCTGAGCTCCTACAATGAGCAGTTCTTC
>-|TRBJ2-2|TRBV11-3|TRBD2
CASSPGLAGGPNTGELFF
TGTGCCAGCAGCCCTGGACTAGCGGGAGGTCCTAACACCGGGGAGCTGTTTTTT
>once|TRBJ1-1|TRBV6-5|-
CASSPQGRNTEAFF
TGTGCCAGCAGCCCCCAAGGGCGAAACACTGAAGCTTTCTTT
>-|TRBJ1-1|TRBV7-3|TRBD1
CASSLGRGGGNTEAFF
TGTGCCAGCAGCTTAGGTAGAGGGGGCGGAAACACTGAAGCTTTCTTT
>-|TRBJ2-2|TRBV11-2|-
CASRWTGNTGELFF
TGTGCCAGTCGGTGGACGGGGAACACCGGGGAGCTGTTTTTT
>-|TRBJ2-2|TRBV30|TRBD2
CAWSRGLAGTGELFF
TGTGCCTGGAGTCGCGGACTAGCGGGAACCGGGGAGCTGTTTTTT
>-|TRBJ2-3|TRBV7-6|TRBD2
CASSPGTSGRAGVNTDTQYF
TGTGCCAGCAGCCCGGGGACTAGCGGGAGGGCCGGGGTAAACACAGATACGCAGTATTTT
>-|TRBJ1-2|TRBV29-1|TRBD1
CSVDDRRGGDDYGYTF
TGCAGCGTTGATGACCGCAGGGGGGGTGACGACTATGGCTACACCTTC
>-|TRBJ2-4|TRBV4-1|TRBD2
CASSQVEGGRAKNIQYF
TGCGCCAGCAGCCAAGTGGAAGGCGGGAGAGCCAAAAACATTCAGTACTTC
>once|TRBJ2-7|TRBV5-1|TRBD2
CASRSGTSGYEQYF
TGCGCCAGCAGATCCGGGACTAGCGGTTACGAGCAGTACTTC
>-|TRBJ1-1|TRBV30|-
CASARGTEAFF
TGTGCCTCCGCGAGGGGCACTGAAGCTTTCTTT
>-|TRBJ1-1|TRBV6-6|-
CASESVDSLRAFF
TGTGCCAGCGAATCAGTGGACTCTCTGCGAGCTTTCTTT
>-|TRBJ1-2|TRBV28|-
CASSPGFFRNSYTF
TGTGCCAGCAGCCCTGGCTTCTTCAGGAATAGCTACACCTTC
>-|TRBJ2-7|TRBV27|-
CASSRSAVGSYEQYF
TGTGCCAGCAGCCGCTCTGCGGTCGGATCCTACGAGCAGTACTTC
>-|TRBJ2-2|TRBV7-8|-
CASSLATTNTGELFF
TGTGCCAGCAGCTTAGCGACAACGAACACCGGGGAGCTGTTTTTT
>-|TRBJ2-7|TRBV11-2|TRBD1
CASSVPWDRFYEQYF
TGTGCCAGCAGCGTACCCTGGGACAGATTCTACGAGCAGTACTTC
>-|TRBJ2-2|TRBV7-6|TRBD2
CASSSPMKREGPFTGELFF
TGTGCCAGCAGCTCCCCTATGAAGCGGGAGGGCCCATTCACCGGGGAGCTGTTTTTT
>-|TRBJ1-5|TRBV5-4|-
CASSLEPTGRPQHF
TGTGCCAGCAGCTTGGAGCCCACGGGTCGGCCCCAGCATTTT
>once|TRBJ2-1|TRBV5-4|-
CASSLLRDRTNEQFF
TGTGCCAGCAGCCTTCTAAGGGATAGAACCAATGAGCAGTTCTTC
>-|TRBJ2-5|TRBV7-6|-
CASSATGTEETQYF
TGTGCCAGCAGCGCAACGGGGACTGAAGAGACCCAGTACTTC
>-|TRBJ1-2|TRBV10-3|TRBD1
CAITRDSSMLYGYTF
TGTGCCATCACCCGGGACAGTTCAATGCTTTATGGCTACACCTTC
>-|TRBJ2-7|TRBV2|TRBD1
CASRARQGQVEQYF
TGTGCCAGCAGGGCGAGACAGGGACAGGTCGAGCAGTACTTC
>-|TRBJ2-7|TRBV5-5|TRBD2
CASSLATPQLAPAYEQYF
TGTGCCAGCAGCCTCGCAACCCCCCAACTAGCGCCCGCCTACGAGCAGTACTTC
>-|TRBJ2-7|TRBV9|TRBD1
CASSVGQGDHEQYF
TGTGCCAGCAGCGTAGGACAGGGTGACCACGAGCAGTACTTC
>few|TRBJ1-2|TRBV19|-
CASSGIANYGYTF
TGTGCCAGTTCAGGGATAGCTAACTATGGCTACACCTTC
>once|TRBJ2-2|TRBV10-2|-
CATRLGLDTGELFF
TGCGCCACAAGGTTGGGACTCGACACCGGGGAGCTGTTTTTT
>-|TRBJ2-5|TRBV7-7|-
CASRRTGLTGETQYF
TGTGCCAGCCGTCGGACAGGACTAACCGGGGAGACCCAGTACTTC
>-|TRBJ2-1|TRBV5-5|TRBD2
CASSLLAGARNEQFF
TGTGCCAGCAGCTTGTTGGCGGGAGCGAGGAATGAGCAGTTCTTC
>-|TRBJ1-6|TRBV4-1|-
CASSTQSAGQGSPLHF
TGCGCCAGCAGCACCCAATCTGCAGGGCAAGGTTCACCCCTCCACTTT